The present T cell receptor (beta chain) was sequenced within a study of blood T cell repertoires in COVID-19 (dated by TCRdb to 2020 to 2022). Turning to the overall study: Samples covering the acute and convalescent phases of COVID-19 were provided by collaborators in the United States, Italy and Spain. The prospective study material was composed of cDNA or gDNA derived from T cells, B-cell-depleted T cells, or PBMCs. Subjects who had been exposed to COVID-19, were actively infected with it, or had recovered from it provided the deeply sampled blood TCRbeta repertoires that made up the dataset. A freely available public database, intended as a resource for researchers studying the immune response to SARS-CoV-2, is where the repertoires were released. Samples were obtained from the ongoing ImmuneRACE study (first 160 participants) and from 1,200 or so subjects provided by 6 global collaborators. A de-identified subject ID, COVID-19 status, age in years and sex were almost always included in the sample metadata. Where HLA class I and class II types were available, the types were taken from metadata supplied by the sample provider, not from assay-based typing.

Comment on this clone: Its antigen is unknown. No per-base quality is available; no much larger clone lies one base away.

In the prospective study, participants were about 18 to 100 years old, resided in under 30 geographic areas of the United States, and were enrolled through a virtual design. In the prospective study, participants were assigned to cohorts based on the clinical history participants reported in a screening survey and a study questionnaire. In the prospective study, whole blood, serum and a nasopharyngeal or oropharyngeal swab were collected from each participant by mobile phlebotomists. Over an approximately 2-month period, participants in the prospective study had the option of providing additional blood draws and questionnaires. Before DNA extraction, prospective study blood samples were shipped either frozen or at room temperature. Including cysteine and phenylalanine, the CDR3 has 15 amino acids. Left in the record is the CDR3 DNA by itself, 45 bases read in frame from the first base. The V and J ends are trimmed by 2 bases and 0 bases, leaving 7 bases between them. Via the germline V gene, CDR1 is MRHNA and CDR2 SNTAGT.

TCRbeta CDR3 regions were amplified from genomic DNA using the immunoSEQ Assay, a bias-controlled multiplex PCR. Under the source paper's analysis protocol: The number of nucleated cells in each sample was estimated by amplification of reference gene primers within the assay. Sequence reads were collapsed and filtered to measure the absolute abundance of every unique TCRbeta CDR3 rearrangement. Productive Simpson clonality was computed per sample as the square root of Simpson's diversity index over productive rearrangements. TCRdb obtained this table from immuneACCESS and retained in-frame rearrangements with V and J assigned. These tables miss some clones; where compared with another copy, unresolved V genes account for less than half of the shortfall, and the remainder is unexplained. D and trimming come from the DNA, and the V and J calls and clone size come from that table. The sample table contains 250,000 or so clones; only one count was recorded for more than 80% of them. The ten largest clones capture roughly 4% of the sample.

Paper-wide results and their limitations: How much clinical and demographic metadata was included differed by source and by participant, and the metadata was provided uncurated.

This clonotype was obtained from a woman aged 25 to 39 with acute COVID-19. The V gene is TRBV6-4 and the J gene is TRBJ1-4, with the D segment identity uncertain. The sample was PBMCs or T cells enriched from blood (not recorded which). Read as DNA, the sequence is TGTGCCAGCAGTGACCGAGGGCCAACTAATGAAAAACTGTTTTTT. This sequence encodes CASSDRGPTNEKLFF.